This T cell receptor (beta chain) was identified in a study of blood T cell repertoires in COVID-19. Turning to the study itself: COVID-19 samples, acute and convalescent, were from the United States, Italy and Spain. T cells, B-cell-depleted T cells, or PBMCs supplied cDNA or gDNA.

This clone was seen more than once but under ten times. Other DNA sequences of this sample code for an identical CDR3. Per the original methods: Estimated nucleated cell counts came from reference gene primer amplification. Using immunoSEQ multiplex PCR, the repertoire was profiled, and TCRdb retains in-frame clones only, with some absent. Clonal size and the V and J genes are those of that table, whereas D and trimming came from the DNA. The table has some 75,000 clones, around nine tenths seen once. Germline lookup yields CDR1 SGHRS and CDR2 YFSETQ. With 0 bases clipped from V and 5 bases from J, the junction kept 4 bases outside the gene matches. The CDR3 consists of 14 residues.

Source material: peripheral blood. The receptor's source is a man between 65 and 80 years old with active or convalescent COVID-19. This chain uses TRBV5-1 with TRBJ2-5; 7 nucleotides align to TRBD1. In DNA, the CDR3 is TGCGCCAGCAGCTTGGAGGGGGCTGGGGAGACCCAGTACTTC. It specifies CASSLEGAGETQYF.